The clone carrying this T cell receptor beta chain has only a few counts. The TCR library protocol attached unique molecular identifiers to the individual cDNA molecules. MiXCR, run by TCRdb on the 5' RACE reads, gives a single entry per CDR3 protein. The sample lists about 60,000 distinct CDR3 sequences, under 15% occurring once. These data come from a study of early T cells in non-severe SARS-CoV-2 infection. Study information: From unsorted whole blood, bulk RNA was sequenced, and the chains remained unpaired.

V lost 4 bases to trimming and J lost 1 base, with 14 bases between them. The CDR3 runs to 15 residues. The germline V gene has CDR1 SGHNT and CDR2 YYREEE (reference sequence). The genes are TRBV5-4 and TRBJ1-1; D unclear. The source of this sequence is an adult who was a healthcare worker with PCR-confirmed SARS-CoV-2 infection or an uninfected control (not recorded which). The sample consisted of whole blood. The CDR3 loop reads CASSPPLTANTEAFF. CDR3 coding DNA: TGTGCCAGCAGCCCGCCTCTGACGGCGAACACTGAAGCTTTCTTT.